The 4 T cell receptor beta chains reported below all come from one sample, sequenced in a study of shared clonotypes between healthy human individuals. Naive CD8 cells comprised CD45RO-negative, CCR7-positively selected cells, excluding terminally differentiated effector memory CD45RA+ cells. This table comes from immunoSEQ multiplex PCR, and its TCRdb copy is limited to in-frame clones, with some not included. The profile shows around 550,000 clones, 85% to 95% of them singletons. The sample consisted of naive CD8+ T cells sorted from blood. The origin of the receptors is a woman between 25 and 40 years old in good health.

CDR3: CASSGSGVGSYEQYF. CDR3 nucleotides: TGTGCCAGCAGCGGTAGCGGGGTAGGCTCCTACGAGCAGTACTTC. The chain has TRBV9 and TRBJ2-7; 8 bases fit TRBD2. The CDR3 has 15 residues. V gave up 3 bases and J gave up 0 bases; unmatched junction bases: 5. Per germline, CDR1 SGDLS and CDR2 YYNGEE.

The CDR3 region is CASSIALGSGRAGELFF. As DNA, the CDR3 is TGTGCCAGTAGTATAGCCCTTGGGAGCGGGAGGGCCGGGGAGCTGTTTTTT. The genes are TRBV19 and TRBJ2-2; 10 positions match TRBD2. Germline V CDR1 and CDR2: LNHDA, SQIVND (reference sequence). Trimming cost V 1 base and J 6 bases; bases outside gene matches: 8. The CDR3 totals 17 residues.

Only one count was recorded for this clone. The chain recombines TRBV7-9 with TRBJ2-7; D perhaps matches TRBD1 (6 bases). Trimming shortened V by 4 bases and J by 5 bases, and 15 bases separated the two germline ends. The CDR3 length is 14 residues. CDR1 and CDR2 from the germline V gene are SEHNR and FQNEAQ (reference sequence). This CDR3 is CASSSSTGFDEQYF. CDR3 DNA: TGTGCCAGCAGCTCCAGCACAGGGTTCGACGAGCAGTACTTC.

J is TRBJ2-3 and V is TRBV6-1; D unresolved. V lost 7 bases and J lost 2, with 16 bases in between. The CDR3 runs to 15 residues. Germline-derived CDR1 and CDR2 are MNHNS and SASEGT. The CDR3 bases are TGTGCCAGCAATCTCCTACCGGACCTCACAGATACGCAGTATTTT. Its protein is CASNLLPDLTDTQYF.